This T cell receptor beta chain emerged from a study of blood T cell repertoires in COVID-19 (dated by TCRdb to between 2020 and 2021). As for the study more broadly: Samples from collaborators originated in the United States, Italy and Spain and spanned both the acute and convalescent phases of COVID-19. The prospective study material was composed of cDNA or gDNA derived from T cells, B-cell-depleted T cells, or PBMCs. Deeply sampled blood TCRbeta repertoires from subjects exposed to, actively infected with, or recovered from COVID-19 were included in the dataset. The repertoires were made available in a free public database intended to serve as a resource for research on the immune response to SARS-CoV-2. The samples were drawn from two sources: the first 160 participants of the ongoing ImmuneRACE study, and 950 to 1,500 subjects contributed by 6 global collaborators. The sample metadata nearly always contained a de-identified subject ID, COVID-19 status, age in years and sex. Where available, HLA class I and class II types were taken from metadata supplied by the sample provider and were not determined by assay-based typing.

Collaborating institutions collected whole blood in K2EDTA tubes following their own protocols. Collaborator samples were shipped for TCRbeta analysis as frozen whole blood, isolated PBMCs, or DNA extracted from either sample type. The immunoSEQ Assay, a bias-controlled multiplex PCR, was used to amplify TCRbeta CDR3 regions from genomic DNA. The published analysis was carried out like this. The number of nucleated cells in each sample was estimated from the amplification of reference gene primers within the assay. Sequence reads were collapsed and filtered to measure the absolute abundance of every unique TCRbeta CDR3 rearrangement. For each sample, productive Simpson clonality was calculated as the square root of Simpson's diversity index across productive rearrangements. Held by TCRdb, this immuneACCESS table contains in-frame sequences only and omits some clones. Under half of the omission traces to an unresolved V gene where checked; the cause of the rest is unknown. That table is the source of V, J and clone size, and D and trimming were worked out from the DNA. Present in this sample are about 190,000 clones, about nine tenths of which were seen just once. The ten largest clones add up to around 7% of the sample.

About this clone: The target of this receptor is not known. Base qualities were left out, and no much larger clone turns up one base away.

The study at large found these results: The amount of clinical and demographic metadata varied by source and participant and was provided uncurated.

V loses 5 bases of germline sequence and J loses 2 bases, and the interval between the two ends is 15 bases. In the germline V gene, CDR1 corresponds to MNHEY and CDR2 to SVGAGI. Inclusive of the bounding cysteine and phenylalanine, the CDR3 is 15 residues long. Only the CDR3 DNA stays, 45 bases, in frame from base 1. The sequencing input was peripheral blood. The chain uses TRBV6-5 and TRBJ1-2; no confident D gene assignment can be made. The receptor was isolated from a man aged 40-49 years with acute or convalescent COVID-19. The CDR3 sequence is CASSLGPTENYGYTF. Read as DNA, the sequence is TGTGCCAGCAGTCTAGGCCCGACGGAGAACTATGGCTACACCTTC.